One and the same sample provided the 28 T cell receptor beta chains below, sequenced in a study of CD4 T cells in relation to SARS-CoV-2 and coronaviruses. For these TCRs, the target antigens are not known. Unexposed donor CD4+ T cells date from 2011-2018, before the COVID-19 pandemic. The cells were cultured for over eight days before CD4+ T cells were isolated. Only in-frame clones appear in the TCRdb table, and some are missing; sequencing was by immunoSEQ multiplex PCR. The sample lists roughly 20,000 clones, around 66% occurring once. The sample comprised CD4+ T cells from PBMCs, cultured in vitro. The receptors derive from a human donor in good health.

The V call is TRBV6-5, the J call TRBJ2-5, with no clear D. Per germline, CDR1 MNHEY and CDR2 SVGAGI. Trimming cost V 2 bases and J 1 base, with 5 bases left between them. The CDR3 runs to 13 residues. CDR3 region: CASSYRPQETQYF. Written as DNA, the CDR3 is TGTGCCAGCAGTTACCGCCCCCAAGAGACCCAGTACTTC.

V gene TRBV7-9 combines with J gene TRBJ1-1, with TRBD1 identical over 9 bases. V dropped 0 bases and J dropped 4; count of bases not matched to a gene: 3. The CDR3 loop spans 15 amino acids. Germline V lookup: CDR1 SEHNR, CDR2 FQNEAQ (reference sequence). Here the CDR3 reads CASSLAGQGVTEAFF. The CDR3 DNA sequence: TGTGCCAGCAGCTTAGCGGGACAGGGTGTCACTGAAGCTTTCTTT.

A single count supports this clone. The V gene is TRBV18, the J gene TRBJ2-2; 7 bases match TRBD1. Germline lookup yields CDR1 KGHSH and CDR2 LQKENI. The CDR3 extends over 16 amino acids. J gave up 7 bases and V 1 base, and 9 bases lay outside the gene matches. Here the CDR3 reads CASSPRQLQGNGELFF. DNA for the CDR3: TGTGCCAGCTCACCACGTCAATTACAGGGGAACGGGGAGCTGTTTTTT.

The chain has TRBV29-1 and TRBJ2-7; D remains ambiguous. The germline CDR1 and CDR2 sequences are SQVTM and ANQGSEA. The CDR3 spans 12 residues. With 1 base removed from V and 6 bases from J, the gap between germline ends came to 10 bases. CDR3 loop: CSVEGLWREQYF. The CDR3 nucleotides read TGCAGCGTTGAAGGTTTGTGGCGCGAGCAGTACTTC.

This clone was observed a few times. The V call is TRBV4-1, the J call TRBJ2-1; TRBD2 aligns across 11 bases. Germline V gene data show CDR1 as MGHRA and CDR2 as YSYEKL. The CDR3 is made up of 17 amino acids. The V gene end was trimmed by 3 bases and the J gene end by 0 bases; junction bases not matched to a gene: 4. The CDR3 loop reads CASSHRLAGSSYNEQFF. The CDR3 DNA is TGCGCCAGCAGCCATAGACTAGCGGGGAGCTCCTACAATGAGCAGTTCTTC.

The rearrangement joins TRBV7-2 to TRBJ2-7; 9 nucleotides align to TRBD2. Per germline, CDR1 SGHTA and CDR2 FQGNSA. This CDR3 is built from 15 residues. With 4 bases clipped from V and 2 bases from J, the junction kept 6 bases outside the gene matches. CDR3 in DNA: TGTGCCAGCAGCTCGGATGGACTAGCGCCCTACGAGCAGTACTTC. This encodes CASSSDGLAPYEQYF.

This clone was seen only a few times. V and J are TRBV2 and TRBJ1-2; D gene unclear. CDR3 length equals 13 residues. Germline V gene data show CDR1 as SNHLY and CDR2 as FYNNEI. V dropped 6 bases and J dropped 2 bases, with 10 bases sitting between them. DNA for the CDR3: TGTGCCAGCAGATCAGTATCCAACTATGGCTACACCTTC. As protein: CASRSVSNYGYTF.

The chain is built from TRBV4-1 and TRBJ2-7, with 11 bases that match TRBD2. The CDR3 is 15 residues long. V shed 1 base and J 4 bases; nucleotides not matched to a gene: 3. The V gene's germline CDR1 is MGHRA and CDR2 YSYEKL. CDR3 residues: CASSQVGTSGYEQYF. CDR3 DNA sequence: TGCGCCAGCAGCCAAGTCGGGACTAGCGGTTACGAGCAGTACTTC.

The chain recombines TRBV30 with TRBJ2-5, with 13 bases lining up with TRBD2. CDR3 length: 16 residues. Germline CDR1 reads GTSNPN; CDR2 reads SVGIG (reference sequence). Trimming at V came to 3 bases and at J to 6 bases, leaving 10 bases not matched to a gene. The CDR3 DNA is TGTGCCTGGAGCGGTACTAGCGGGAGGGCCGGAAAGACCCAGTACTTC. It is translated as CAWSGTSGRAGKTQYF.

Here the CDR3 reads CASSRGLMNTGELFF. CDR3 coding DNA: TGTGCCAGCAGCCGGGGACTGATGAACACCGGGGAGCTGTTTTTT. The rearrangement links TRBV3-1 (or the pseudogene TRBV3-2) to TRBJ2-2; possibly TRBD2 for D (6 bases). This CDR3 has 15 residues. Germline loops: CDR1 LGHDT, CDR2 YNNKEL (reference sequence). Trimming shortened V by 4 bases and J by 1 base, and 10 bases separated the two germline ends.

The CDR3 nucleotides are TGTGCCAGCAGCGCAGCGGGGGGGCAAAACATTCAGTACTTC. This gives the protein CASSAAGGQNIQYF. The chain uses TRBV6-5 and TRBJ2-4; 10 nucleotides agree with TRBD2. Germline assignment: CDR1 MNHEY and CDR2 SVGAGI. The CDR3 is 14 residues long. Germline trimming cut 6 bases from V and 5 bases from J; bases unmatched to any gene: 4.

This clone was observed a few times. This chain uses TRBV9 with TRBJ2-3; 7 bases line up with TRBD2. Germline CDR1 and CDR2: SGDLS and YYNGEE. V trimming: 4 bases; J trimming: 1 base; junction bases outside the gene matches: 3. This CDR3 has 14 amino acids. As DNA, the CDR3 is TGTGCCAGCAGCTCCCGGGGGGGCACAGATACGCAGTATTTT. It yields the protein CASSSRGGTDTQYF.

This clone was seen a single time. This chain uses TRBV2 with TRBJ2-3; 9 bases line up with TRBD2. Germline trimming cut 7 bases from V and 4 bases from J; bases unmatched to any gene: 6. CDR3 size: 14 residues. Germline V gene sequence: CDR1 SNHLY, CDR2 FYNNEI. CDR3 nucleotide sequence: TGTGCCAGCAATTTGGGACTAGCCGCAGATACGCAGTATTTT. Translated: CASNLGLAADTQYF.

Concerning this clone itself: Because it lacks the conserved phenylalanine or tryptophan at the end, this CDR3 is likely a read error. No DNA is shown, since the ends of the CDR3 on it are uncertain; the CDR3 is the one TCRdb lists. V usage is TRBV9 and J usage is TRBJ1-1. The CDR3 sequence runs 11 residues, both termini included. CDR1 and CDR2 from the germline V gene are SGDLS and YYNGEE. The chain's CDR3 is CASSVVEGPAV.

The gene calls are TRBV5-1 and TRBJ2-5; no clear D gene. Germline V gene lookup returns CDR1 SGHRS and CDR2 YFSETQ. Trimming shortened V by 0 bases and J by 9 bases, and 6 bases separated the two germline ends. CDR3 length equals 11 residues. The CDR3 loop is CASSLDRAQYF. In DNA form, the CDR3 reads TGCGCCAGCAGCTTGGACCGGGCCCAGTACTTC.

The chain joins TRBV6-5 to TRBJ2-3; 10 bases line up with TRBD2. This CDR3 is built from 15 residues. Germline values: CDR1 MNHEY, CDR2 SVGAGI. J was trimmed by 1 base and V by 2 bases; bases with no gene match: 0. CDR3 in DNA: TGTGCCAGCAGTTACCTAGCGGGGGGCACAGATACGCAGTATTTT. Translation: CASSYLAGGTDTQYF.

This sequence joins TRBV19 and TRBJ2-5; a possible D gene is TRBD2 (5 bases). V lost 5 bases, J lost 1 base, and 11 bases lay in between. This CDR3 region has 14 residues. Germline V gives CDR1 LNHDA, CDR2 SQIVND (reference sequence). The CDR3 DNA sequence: TGTGCCAGTAGTTCCGGACTTCTCCAAGAGACCCAGTACTTC. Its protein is CASSSGLLQETQYF.

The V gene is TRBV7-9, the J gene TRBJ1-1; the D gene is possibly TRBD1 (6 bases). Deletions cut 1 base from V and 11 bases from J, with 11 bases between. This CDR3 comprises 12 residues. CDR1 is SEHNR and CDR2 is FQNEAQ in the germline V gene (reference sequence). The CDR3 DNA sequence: TGTGCCAGCAGCTTAGAACAGGGTTCGGCTTTCTTT. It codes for CASSLEQGSAFF.

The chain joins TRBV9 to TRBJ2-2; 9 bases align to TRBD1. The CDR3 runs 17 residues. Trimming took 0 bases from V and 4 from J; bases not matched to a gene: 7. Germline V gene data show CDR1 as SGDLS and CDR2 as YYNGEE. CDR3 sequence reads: CASSVGGDRVATGELFF. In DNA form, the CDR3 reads TGTGCCAGCAGCGTAGGCGGGGACAGGGTAGCCACCGGGGAGCTGTTTTTT.

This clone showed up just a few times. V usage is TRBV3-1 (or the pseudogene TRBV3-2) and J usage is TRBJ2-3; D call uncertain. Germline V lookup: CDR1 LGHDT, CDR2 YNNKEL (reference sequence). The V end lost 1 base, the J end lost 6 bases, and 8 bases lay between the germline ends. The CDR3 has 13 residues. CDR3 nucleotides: TGTGCCAGCAGCCAAGGGGGTGGGGATACGCAGTATTTT. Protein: CASSQGGGDTQYF.

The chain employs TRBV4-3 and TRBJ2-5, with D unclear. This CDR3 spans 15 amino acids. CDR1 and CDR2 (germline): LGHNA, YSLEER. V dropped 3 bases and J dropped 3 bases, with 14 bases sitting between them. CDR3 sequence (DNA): TGCGCCAGCAGCCAGGAGCTAAATTTTGAAGAGACCCAGTACTTC. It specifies CASSQELNFEETQYF.

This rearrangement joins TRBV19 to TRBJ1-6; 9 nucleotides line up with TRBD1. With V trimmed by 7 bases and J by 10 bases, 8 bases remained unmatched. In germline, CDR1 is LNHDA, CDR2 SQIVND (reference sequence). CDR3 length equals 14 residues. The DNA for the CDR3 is TGTGCCAGTACCAACAGGGGGCCTGAGTCACCCCTCCACTTT. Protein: CASTNRGPESPLHF.

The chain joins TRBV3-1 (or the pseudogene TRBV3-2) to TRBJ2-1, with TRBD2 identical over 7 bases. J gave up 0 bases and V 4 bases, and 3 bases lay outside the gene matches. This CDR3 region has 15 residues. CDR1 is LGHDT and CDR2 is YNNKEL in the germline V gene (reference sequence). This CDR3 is CASSRGGGSYNEQFF. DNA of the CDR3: TGTGCCAGCAGCCGGGGCGGGGGCTCCTACAATGAGCAGTTCTTC.

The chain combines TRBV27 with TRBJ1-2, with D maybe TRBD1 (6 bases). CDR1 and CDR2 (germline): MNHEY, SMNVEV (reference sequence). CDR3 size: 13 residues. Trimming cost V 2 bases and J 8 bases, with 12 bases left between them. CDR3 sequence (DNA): TGTGCCAGCAGTTTAGAGCAGACAGGAGGCTACACCTTC. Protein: CASSLEQTGGYTF.

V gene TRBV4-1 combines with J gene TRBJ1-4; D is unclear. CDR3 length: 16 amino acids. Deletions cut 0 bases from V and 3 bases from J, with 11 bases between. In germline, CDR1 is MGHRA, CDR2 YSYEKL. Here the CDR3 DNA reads TGCGCCAGCAGCCAAGAGAACGGGTGGGCTAATGAAAAACTGTTTTTT. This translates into CASSQENGWANEKLFF.

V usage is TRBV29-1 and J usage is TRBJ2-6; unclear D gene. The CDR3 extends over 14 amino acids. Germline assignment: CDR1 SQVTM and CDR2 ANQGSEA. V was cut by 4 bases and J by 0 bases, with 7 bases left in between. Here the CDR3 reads CSVVGSSGANVLTF. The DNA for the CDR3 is TGCAGCGTTGTCGGAAGCTCTGGGGCCAACGTCCTGACTTTC.

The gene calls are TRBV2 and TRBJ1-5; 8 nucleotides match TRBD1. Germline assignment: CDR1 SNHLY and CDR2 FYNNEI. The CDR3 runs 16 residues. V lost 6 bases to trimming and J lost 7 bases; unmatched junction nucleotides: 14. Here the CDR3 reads CASRVSTGGVGQPQHF. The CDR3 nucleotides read TGTGCCAGCAGGGTTTCTACAGGGGGAGTAGGACAGCCCCAGCATTTT.

This CDR3 is CASSLDVQETQYF. CDR3 sequence (DNA): TGCGCCAGCAGCTTGGATGTCCAAGAGACCCAGTACTTC. The chain is built from TRBV5-1 and TRBJ2-5; D gene ambiguous. CDR3 size: 13 residues. Germline V lookup: CDR1 SGHRS, CDR2 YFSETQ. With 0 bases removed from V and 1 base from J, the gap between germline ends came to 4 bases.